Each of the 20 T cell receptor beta chains below was sequenced from the same sample in a study of vaccination effects on CD4 cells after COVID-19. TCRdb keeps only in-frame clones here, not all; method: immunoSEQ multiplex PCR. The sample shows tens of thousands of clones, roughly two thirds of them seen only once. These receptors' targets are unknown. Antigen-specific CD4+ T cells expanded by the ViraFEST assay with viral peptide pools were then sequenced. CD4+ T cell isolation took place after 10 days of culture. The vaccine given was either BNT162b2 or mRNA-1273, in two doses. The sequences come from CD4+ T cells from PBMCs cultured with HCoV-229E spike peptides, collected after COVID-19 vaccination. The receptors come from a human donor who received a COVID-19 vaccine.

This clone has a handful of counts. In nucleotides, the CDR3 is TGTGCCACCTCCCCCGAGTACACAGATACGCAGTATTTT. Its protein is CATSPEYTDTQYF. V is TRBV2 and J is TRBJ2-3; D gene ambiguous. V lost 10 bases to trimming and J lost 2 bases, with 13 bases between them. The CDR3 has 13 amino acids. Germline values: CDR1 SNHLY, CDR2 FYNNEI.

This chain uses TRBV6-5 with TRBJ2-2; perhaps TRBD1 as D (6 bases). Trimming shortened V by 6 bases and J by 0 bases, and 8 bases separated the two germline ends. The CDR3 extends over 14 amino acids. The V gene's germline CDR1 is MNHEY and CDR2 SVGAGI. The CDR3 loop reads CASRDRANTGELFF. CDR3 in DNA: TGTGCCAGCAGGGACAGAGCGAACACCGGGGAGCTGTTTTTT.

The rearrangement links TRBV7-2 to TRBJ1-1; 8 bases match TRBD1. The CDR3 loop spans 15 amino acids. The germline gives CDR1 SGHTA, CDR2 FQGNSA. V lost 5 bases and J lost 2; bases outside the gene matches: 7. This chain's CDR3 is CASSVDRGINTEAFF. For the CDR3, the DNA is TGTGCCAGCAGCGTCGACAGGGGAATTAACACTGAAGCTTTCTTT.

The chain links TRBV24-1 to TRBJ1-1; TRBD1 aligns across 9 bases. CDR1 is KGHDR and CDR2 is SFDVKD in the germline V gene. The J segment lost 1 base and the V segment lost 4 bases, leaving 3 bases of the junction unmatched. The CDR3 extends over 15 amino acids. DNA for the CDR3: TGTGCCACCAGTGACGCGGGACAGGGGAACACTGAAGCTTTCTTT. Its translation: CATSDAGQGNTEAFF.

This clone has just one count. This chain links TRBV18 with TRBJ2-7, with TRBD1 as a possible D gene (5 bases). This CDR3 contains 12 residues. CDR1 and CDR2 from the germline V gene are KGHSH and LQKENI. Trimming pared 4 bases from V and 3 bases from J, leaving 7 bases between. CDR3 amino acids: CASSLQGYEQYF. DNA of the CDR3: TGTGCCAGCTCACTTCAGGGCTACGAGCAGTACTTC.

This rearrangement joins TRBV21-1 to TRBJ2-3; no check of the table's D call, TRBD2, against the DNA was made. TRBV21-1 is annotated as a pseudogene. The CDR3 totals 18 residues. CDR3 nucleotides: TGTGCCAGCAGCAAAGGAGGGACTAGCGGGGGAAACACAGATACGCAGTATTTT. Encoded protein: CASSKGGTSGGNTDTQYF.

This chain uses TRBV5-5 with TRBJ1-4, with a possible D match to TRBD1 (5 bases). Germline V lookup: CDR1 SGHKS, CDR2 YYEKEE (reference sequence). The CDR3 covers 13 residues. Trimming shortened V by 3 bases and J by 8 bases, and 11 bases separated the two germline ends. The CDR3 region is CASSSEGQEKLFF. The CDR3 DNA sequence: TGTGCCAGCAGCTCCGAGGGGCAGGAAAAACTGTTTTTT.

This chain uses TRBV15 with TRBJ2-3; 7 nucleotides match TRBD2. This CDR3 region has 17 residues. Per germline, CDR1 LNHNV and CDR2 YYDKDF (reference sequence). V lost 2 bases to trimming and J lost 0 bases; unmatched junction nucleotides: 8. The chain's CDR3 is CATSRRLALLSTDTQYF. In nucleotides, the CDR3 is TGTGCCACCAGCAGACGACTAGCACTTCTAAGCACAGATACGCAGTATTTT.

The chain has TRBV15 and TRBJ1-5, with no clear D. V lost 0 bases and J 4 bases, leaving 10 bases between the germline ends. The CDR3 is 15 residues long. Germline lookup yields CDR1 LNHNV and CDR2 YYDKDF (reference sequence). This CDR3 is CATSRDKGLNQPQHF. CDR3 nucleotides: TGTGCCACCAGCAGAGATAAGGGCTTGAATCAGCCCCAGCATTTT.

The DNA for the CDR3 is TGTGCCAGCAGCTTAGGCCCGGGACCAACGATCGAGCAGTACTTC. It translates to CASSLGPGPTIEQYF. This rearrangement joins TRBV11-2 to TRBJ2-7, with D perhaps given as TRBD1 or TRBD2 (5 bases each). Germline V gene lookup returns CDR1 SGHAT and CDR2 FQNNGV. The CDR3 sequence is 15 residues long. Between the trimmed V and J ends, which lost 1 base and 6 bases, there was a span of 16 bases.

The CDR3: CASRIAGDRDTQYF. Here the CDR3 DNA reads TGTGCCAGCAGGATAGCGGGAGACAGAGATACGCAGTATTTT. This chain joins TRBV6-6 and TRBJ2-3; 9 nucleotides line up with TRBD2. V lost 6 bases, J lost 5 bases, and 6 bases stayed unmatched. Per the germline V gene, CDR1 is MNHNY and CDR2 is SVGAGI (reference sequence). This CDR3 is built from 14 residues.

In its sample, this clone was seen a few times. Here the CDR3 reads CASSEGSGGLDYEQYF. The CDR3 bases are TGTGCCAGCAGTGAAGGTTCGGGGGGGCTTGACTACGAGCAGTACTTC. The rearrangement uses TRBV2 and TRBJ2-7, with 8 bases matching TRBD2. Germline V gene sequence: CDR1 SNHLY, CDR2 FYNNEI. This CDR3 contains 16 residues. J gave up 3 bases and V 1 base, and 8 bases lay outside the gene matches.

This clone was detected once. The chain uses TRBV30 and TRBJ2-7; D is perhaps TRBD2 (6 bases). The germline V and J ends were trimmed by 4 bases and 4 bases, with 11 bases remaining between them. Germline V CDR1 and CDR2: GTSNPN, SVGIG (reference sequence). The CDR3 spans 12 residues. The CDR3 sequence is CAWTDGTYEQYF. The CDR3 nucleotides read TGTGCCTGGACCGACGGGACTTACGAGCAGTACTTC.

This clone was seen a few times. The genes are TRBV7-9 and TRBJ2-2; TRBD2 matches at 7 bases. The CDR3 is 15 residues long. Germline V gene sequence: CDR1 SEHNR, CDR2 FQNEAQ (reference sequence). Trimming removed 6 bases from V and 7 bases from J; junction bases left unmatched: 11. CDR3 region: CASRPGQGRVGELFF. CDR3 DNA: TGTGCCAGCAGACCGGGCCAAGGGAGGGTCGGGGAGCTGTTTTTT.

The gene calls are TRBV6-5 and TRBJ1-6; TRBD1 matches at 8 bases. Per the germline V gene, CDR1 is MNHEY and CDR2 is SVGAGI. V shed 6 bases and J 5 bases; nucleotides not matched to a gene: 3. The CDR3 has 14 amino acids. CDR3 in amino acids: CASSNRGDNSPLHF. CDR3 nucleotide sequence: TGTGCCAGCAGCAACAGGGGGGATAATTCACCCCTCCACTTT.

V gene TRBV29-1 combines with J gene TRBJ2-7; 8 bases map to TRBD1. CDR3 length equals 12 residues. Losses at the gene ends were 4 bases for V and 2 bases for J; bases not matched to a gene: 1. The germline V gene has CDR1 SQVTM and CDR2 ANQGSEA. The CDR3 here is CSVGDRPYEQYF. CDR3 DNA: TGCAGCGTTGGGGACAGGCCCTACGAGCAGTACTTC.

This clone was seen just once. This rearrangement joins TRBV12-5 to TRBJ1-2; 7 bases fit TRBD1. This CDR3 comprises 16 residues. The junction had 18 bases not matched to a gene; V was cut back by 5 bases and J by 9 bases. Germline loops: CDR1 LGHNT, CDR2 FRNRAP. CDR3 sequence (DNA): TGTGCTAGTGGTGATAATTACAGGGGTTCGGTATTGAGCTACACCTTC. This codes for CASGDNYRGSVLSYTF.

The chain uses TRBV11-3 and TRBJ2-1; no clear D. The V end lost 1 base, the J end lost 0 bases, and 4 bases lay between the germline ends. Germline loops: CDR1 SGHNT, CDR2 YENEEA. CDR3 length equals 14 residues. The CDR3, as DNA: TGTGCCAGCAGCTTAGGAGGCTCCTACAATGAGCAGTTCTTC. This gives the protein CASSLGGSYNEQFF.

The gene calls are TRBV7-9 and TRBJ1-1; D uncertain. The CDR3 has 15 amino acids. Germline-derived CDR1 and CDR2 are SEHNR and FQNEAQ (reference sequence). Trimming shortened V by 3 bases and J by 2 bases, and 13 bases separated the two germline ends. In nucleotides, the CDR3 is TGTGCCAGCAGCTTCGATACACACCAAAACACTGAAGCTTTCTTT. As protein: CASSFDTHQNTEAFF.

The chain has TRBV4-1 and TRBJ1-4, with a weak D call TRBD1 (5 bases). The germline CDR1 and CDR2 sequences are MGHRA and YSYEKL. Trimming cost V 1 base and J 7 bases, with 7 bases left between them. The CDR3 spans 13 residues. The CDR3 loop is CASSQGGGEKLFF. Written as DNA, the CDR3 is TGCGCCAGCAGCCAAGGGGGGGGTGAAAAACTGTTTTTT.